This T cell receptor (beta chain) stems from a study of T-cell memory formation after mild COVID-19 (dated by TCRdb to the early 2020s). For the study in its entirety: TCR sequence clusters from the two donors were found to be largely donor specific. Longitudinal TCRalpha and TCRbeta repertoire sequencing tracked T-cell clones expanding and contracting after mild COVID-19 in a couple of donors. Two young, previously healthy adult volunteers made up the cohort, one male and one female.

The sample was run on an Illumina NovaSeq 6000. cDNA libraries for TCRalpha and TCRbeta were prepared by 5'RACE using constant-segment primers, with sample barcodes and unique molecular identifiers added. RNA was extracted from every sample with Trizol reagent. Library amplification was performed in two PCR steps, and a second sample barcode and Illumina TruSeq adapters were introduced in the second step. Libraries were sequenced on an Illumina NovaSeq with 2 x 150 bp paired-end reads. The paper's processing steps were these. The reads were demultiplexed and collapsed into UMI-guided consensus sequences using migec v1.2.7. With mixcr v2.1.11, UMI consensuses were aligned to TRA and TRB V and J templates and assembled into clonotypes. Clonotypes were classified as expanded or contracted when called significant by both edgeR and NoisET, with noise models trained on biological replicates. edgeR calls used a false discovery rate-adjusted p below 0.01 and a log2 fold-change threshold of 1. PCA with hierarchical clustering of max-normalized trajectories of the 1000 most abundant clonotypes was used as exploratory dynamics analysis. Separately sequenced CD4+ and CD8+ repertoires were used to assign a CD4 or CD8 phenotype to each responding clone. TCRdb reran the public reads through fastp at Q25 and MiXCR, keeping productive beta chains. Every CDR3 protein is listed once, alongside the most common genes and DNA of its rows. These V and J calls originate from TCRdb's pipeline instead of the authors' own analysis. The sample yields about 110,000 distinct CDR3 sequences; roughly an eighth were counted once. The ten top clones hold approximately 43% of the sample.

The V end loses 4 bases and the J end loses 11 bases, and a stretch of 9 bases separates them. Counted from cysteine to phenylalanine, this CDR3 has 11 amino acids. Left in the record is the CDR3 DNA by itself, 33 bases read in frame from the first base. The germline V gene supplies CDR1 MNHEY and CDR2 SVGAGI. General findings and caveats noted by the study authors: Contracting CD4+ clones appeared mostly in the CM and EM memory subsets, whereas CD8+ clones were enriched in EMRA. Some responding clones were detected in pre-infection memory, which suggested that pre-existing cross-reactive memory T cells had joined the SARS-CoV-2 response. Only two mild cases were covered in the study, and larger cohorts including severe cases with pre-infection samples were considered necessary. SARS-CoV-2 specificity of the second-wave clones peaking on day 37 was not confirmed. Balanced CD4/CD8 phenotypes were observed for clones contracting from day 15 to 85, whereas a bias towards CD4+ was observed for a second wave of clones expanding from day 15 to 37.

Ficoll-Paque density gradient centrifugation was the method used to isolate PBMCs. This clonotype was counted between two and nine times. The clone's antigen remains unknown. No per-base quality is available; no much larger clone lies one base away. The chain links TRBV6-5 with TRBJ2-1, with a weak D call of TRBD2 (5 bases match). The sample taken for sequencing was PBMCs or a T cell subset sorted from them (not recorded which). The clonotype originates from a man aged 18 to 35 who had mild COVID-19 (a few samples of this study predate the infection). The sample titles of this study are shuffled in the database, so cell type and time point are left out; the donor was told from shared clones. The CDR3 region reads CASSFGGKQFF. Here is the DNA: TGTGCCAGCAGTTTTGGAGGAAAGCAGTTCTTC.